This is a list of T cell receptor beta chains from one sample in a study of shared clonotypes between healthy human individuals. Profiled with immunoSEQ multiplex PCR; TCRdb holds only in-frame clones, not every one. The sample includes some 2,500,000 clones, 80% to 95% of them seen just once. Specimen: naive CD4+ T cells from PBMCs. All receptors derive from a man in his late teens or twenties in good health. Some clones in this sample may be carry-over from other donors' samples. The CDR3 runs from the conserved cysteine through the conserved F or W. The D gene is left open where the match is weak. The size of a clone is reported for some rows only, either as once, few or many, or as a class for expanded clones.

>TRBV27|TRBD2|once|TRBJ2-7
TGTGCCACCGGGACTAGCGGGAGCGTTGGCGAGCAGTACTTC
CATGTSGSVGEQYF
>TRBV7-9|.|.|TRBJ2-1
TGTGCCAGCACGGGAGCCCCCCACTACAATGAGCAGTTCTTC
CASTGAPHYNEQFF
>TRBV5-5|.|.|TRBJ1-2
TGTGCCAGCAGCTTGGTTTTGGCGGCCGGTCCTACCTTC
CASSLVLAAGPTF
>TRBV7-9|TRBD1|.|TRBJ1-1
TGTGCCAGCAGGTACAGGGGGCCTACTGAAGCTTTCTTT
CASRYRGPTEAFF
>TRBV9|.|once|TRBJ2-1
TGTGCCAGCAGCCCGCGAGGCGACTGGCGCAATGAGCAGTTCTTC
CASSPRGDWRNEQFF
>TRBV5-6|TRBD1|.|TRBJ1-1
TGTGCCAGCAGCTCTTTGACAGGGCGTGGGAACACTGAAGCTTTCTTT
CASSSLTGRGNTEAFF
>TRBV5-4|TRBD1|once|TRBJ1-2
TGTGCCAGCTTGGGTAACAGGGACAGGCCCTATGGCTACACCTTC
CASLGNRDRPYGYTF
>TRBV5-1|.|.|TRBJ1-2
TGCGCCAGCAGCTCCCGGGCGGACTTGGGCTACACCTTC
CASSSRADLGYTF
>TRBV7-9|.|.|TRBJ2-3
TGTGCCAGCAGCCCTACTCGGGCGGGGAGGATCGATACGCAGTATTTT
CASSPTRAGRIDTQYF
>TRBV10-3|.|.|TRBJ1-1
TGTGCCATCAGGGTGGGTCCCGCCGCTGAAGCTTTCTTT
CAIRVGPAAEAFF
>TRBV6-1|.|.|TRBJ1-2
TGTGCCAGCAGGACCTTGGGACGGTCAAACTATGGCTACACCTTC
CASRTLGRSNYGYTF
>TRBV5-4|.|.|TRBJ2-5
TGTGCCAGCAGCTTGGGGGCAGGAGTGGCCCAAGAGACCCAGTACTTC
CASSLGAGVAQETQYF
>TRBV6-1|TRBD1|.|TRBJ2-7
TGTGCCAGCACCCAGCGGGGACAGGGCTTCTACGAGCAGTACTTC
CASTQRGQGFYEQYF
>TRBV28|TRBD2|.|TRBJ2-3
TGTGCCAGCAGTCCCCCCACACTAGCGGGAGGGCACACAGATACGCAGTATTTT
CASSPPTLAGGHTDTQYF
>TRBV19|.|.|TRBJ2-3
TGTGCCAGTAGTATTGACAGAGCTACAGATACGCAGTATTTT
CASSIDRATDTQYF
>TRBV25-1|.|.|TRBJ2-5
TGTGCCAGCAGTGAAAACGAGGAGACCCAGTACTTC
CASSENEETQYF
>TRBV28|.|.|TRBJ2-3
TGTGCCAGCAATTACATGTGGGTCACAGATACGCAGTATTTT
CASNYMWVTDTQYF
>TRBV19|.|.|TRBJ1-1
TGTGCCAGTAGTACCTCAGAGGACACTGAAGCTTTCTTT
CASSTSEDTEAFF
>TRBV18|.|.|TRBJ1-1
TGTGCCAGCTCACCGGGGGGGCGGTTATCGGGGACTAACACTGAAGCTTTCTTT
CASSPGGRLSGTNTEAFF
>TRBV25-1|.|once|TRBJ1-2
TGTGCCAGCAGTGAATCCAGGAGCTATGGCTACACCTTC
CASSESRSYGYTF
>TRBV28|TRBD2|.|TRBJ2-5
TGTGCCAGCAGTTCCAACCTAGCGGCCAGTAGGGAGACCCAGTACTTC
CASSSNLAASRETQYF
>TRBV6-5|.|.|TRBJ2-3
TGTGCCAGCACCGGCACAGATACGCAGTATTTT
CASTGTDTQYF
>TRBV7-2|.|.|TRBJ1-6
TGTGCCAGCAGCTTAGGTTATAATTCACCCCTCCACTTT
CASSLGYNSPLHF
>TRBV6-1|TRBD1|.|TRBJ2-5
TGTGCCAGCAGTGAATGGGGAGGACAGGGGGTTTTGAAAGAGACCCAGTACTTC
CASSEWGGQGVLKETQYF
>TRBV2|.|.|TRBJ1-1
TGTGCCAGCAGTGTGGAGGGAAGGACTGAAGCTTTCTTT
CASSVEGRTEAFF
>TRBV7-9|TRBD2|.|TRBJ2-4
TGTGCCAGCAGCCCGAGGAGCGGGGATGCCAAAAACATTCAGTACTTC
CASSPRSGDAKNIQYF
>TRBV7-9|TRBD1|.|TRBJ2-7
TGTGCCAGCAGCTCAACCGGGACAGGGGATTCCTACGAGCAGTACTTC
CASSSTGTGDSYEQYF
>TRBV5-1|.|once|TRBJ2-4
TGCGCCAGCAGCTTGCCCCAAGCCAAAAACATTCAGTACTTC
CASSLPQAKNIQYF
>TRBV5-1|TRBD1|.|TRBJ1-6
TGCGCCAGCAGCCCGTCGGGACAGCGAAATTCACCCCTCCACTTT
CASSPSGQRNSPLHF
>TRBV15|.|.|TRBJ1-2
TGTGCCACCAGCAGAGAGGGTAACTATGGCTACACCTTC
CATSREGNYGYTF
>TRBV6-5|.|.|TRBJ2-7
TGTGCCAGCACTGGGGGCAGGGACTACGAGCAGTACTTC
CASTGGRDYEQYF
>TRBV6-4|.|.|TRBJ2-3
TGTGCCAGCAGTGACTCTTCAGATACGCAGTATTTT
CASSDSSDTQYF
>TRBV2|.|.|TRBJ1-1
TGTGCCAGCAGATTGACAGGATCTTTGAACACTGAAGCTTTCTTT
CASRLTGSLNTEAFF
>TRBV5-8|TRBD1|.|TRBJ1-1
TGTGCCAGCAGCTTGGACAGGGGAGACACTGAAGCTTTCTTT
CASSLDRGDTEAFF
>TRBV28|.|.|TRBJ1-2
TGTGCCAGCAGTACCCTCCAAGGCTACACCTTC
CASSTLQGYTF
>TRBV28|.|once|TRBJ2-7
TGTGCCAGCGCCCGTGTCGGCGGGCGGAGAGAGCAGTACTTC
CASARVGGRREQYF
>TRBV15|.|.|TRBJ1-2
TGTGCCACCAGCAGAGATGGGGTCCAAGCGGGGGACTATGGCTACACCTTC
CATSRDGVQAGDYGYTF
>TRBV30|.|once|TRBJ2-7
TGTGCCTGGAGTGTATGGTCAGGGGAGCAGTACTTC
CAWSVWSGEQYF
>TRBV27|.|few|TRBJ1-5
TGTGCCAGCAGTTTATCGGTCGCCAGGGCCTCACGGGCCCAGCATTTT
CASSLSVARASRAQHF
>TRBV28|.|few|TRBJ1-1
TGTGCCAGCAGTGTCCTACCACGCGACACTGAAGCTTTCTTT
CASSVLPRDTEAFF
>TRBV5-6|TRBD2|.|TRBJ2-1
TGTGCCAGCAGCTTGGCCCGGGAGGAAGAGCAGTTCTTC
CASSLAREEEQFF
>TRBV5-1|TRBD2|.|TRBJ2-1
TGCGCCAGCAGCACACCCGGGACTACCCTTGGTGAGCAGTTCTTC
CASSTPGTTLGEQFF